This record concerns one T cell receptor beta chain sequence. As yet, its antigen is unknown. The data stem from a study of T cell repertoires in cytomegalovirus infection. Turning to the study itself: CMV epitopes that were recently identified and HLA-C-restricted were used alongside well-studied HLA-B-restricted ones. In public TCR beta signatures, there were indications of both CMV infection and matching HLA type.

TCRdb recomputed calls from the reads with MiXCR, one row per CDR3 protein. The top ten clones hold over 60% of a sample with 60,000 to 80,000 distinct CDR3 sequences, around 21% of them seen once. Study-level findings and limits: CMV carriers with the relevant HLA were identified by cumulative public TCR beta family frequency. In two of eight donors, the top clonotype was HLA-C-restricted CMV-specific.

CDR3 length equals 13 residues. V lost 5 bases to trimming and J lost 7 bases, with 12 bases between them. Germline CDR1 MNHNY, CDR2 SVGAGI (reference sequence). This clonotype was obtained from a human donor in good health (CMV status not recorded). Some clones in this sample may be carry-over from other donors' samples. The input for sequencing was CD8+ T cells from cultured PBMCs, taken from culture after CMV antigen stimulation. This chain uses TRBV6-6 with TRBJ1-5, with D perhaps TRBD1 (5 bases). The CDR3 DNA sequence: TGTGCCAGCAGTCCTTACGCAGGGCAGCCCCAGCATTTT. The encoded protein is CASSPYAGQPQHF.